Detailed here is one T cell receptor (beta chain). This sample is part of a study of blood T cell repertoires in COVID-19. The wider study: Donors in the United States, Italy and Spain gave samples during acute or convalescent COVID-19.

V lost 4 bases to trimming and J lost 4 bases, with 10 bases between them. Germline loops: CDR1 SEHNR, CDR2 FQNEAQ (reference sequence). The CDR3 covers 13 residues. Original handling: Amplification of reference gene primers was used by the study to estimate nucleated cell counts. Clones were read by immunoSEQ multiplex PCR, and TCRdb kept only the in-frame ones, dropping some. Clone size and V and J calls were adopted from that table, with D and trimming inferred from the DNA. The sample lists over 250,000 clones; about nine tenths were seen once. This TCR was recovered from a middle-aged woman who had recovered from COVID-19. The rearrangement uses TRBV7-9 and TRBJ1-1; D is undetermined. Sequencing was done on a sample of peripheral blood. The CDR3 DNA reads as TGTGCCAGCAGCTCCCAGGATTCCACTGAAGCTTTCTTT. Translated: CASSSQDSTEAFF.